A selection of T cell receptor beta chains follows, all from one sample in a study of shared clonotypes between healthy human individuals. TCRdb keeps only in-frame clones here, not all; method: immunoSEQ multiplex PCR. Of roughly 2.2 million clones listed, 85% to 95% are singletons. The sequencing sample was made of naive CD4+ T cells from PBMCs. The source of these receptors is a young man in good health. Some clones in this sample may be carry-over from other donors' samples. CDR3s include the opening cysteine and the closing phenylalanine or tryptophan. The order of the fields is V gene, clone size, D gene, CDR3 protein. The D gene is left open where the match is weak. Clone size is not always given. Where it is, it says once, few, many or a class for expanded clones.

>TRBV6-6|.|TRBD1
CASSYSPQGSQYF
>TRBV2|few|.
CASRLGRPNQPQHF
>TRBV4-3|.|TRBD1
CASSQAVGQGKTNEKLFF
>TRBV19|few|.
CASSALRDYGYTF
>TRBV5-1|.|.
CASSGGQLRNEKLFF
>TRBV7-9|.|.
CASSLSPLRGDGELFF
>TRBV2|.|TRBD1
CASSGGQGRQETQYF
>TRBV15|.|.
CATSRAPPGELFF
>TRBV5-1|.|.
CASSLDHQETQYF
>TRBV6-1|.|.
CASLDLYYNEQFF
>TRBV14|.|.
CASSQVGFIRDEKLFF
>TRBV7-2|.|TRBD2
CASSLGLAGPGELFF
>TRBV7-8|.|.
CASSLGGGQETQYF
>TRBV9|.|.
CASSSTRNTEAFF
>TRBV27|.|TRBD1
CASSLLSGGGYGYTF
>TRBV11-2|.|.
CASSLSGALGEQYF
>TRBV30|.|.
CAWSPQRLNEQFF
>TRBV18|once|.
CASSPAQSNQPQHF
>TRBV30|.|.
CAWSVNPGGFNEKLFF
>TRBV6-5|.|.
CVLPATDTQYF
>TRBV5-1|once|.
CASSHGAAFSEQFF
>TRBV7-2|.|.
CASSLTSRGSYNEQFF
>TRBV2|.|.
CASSVEVYNEQFF
>TRBV7-7|.|.
CASSEGWRRLNEQFF
>TRBV5-1|.|.
CASSLAAGAGDYGYTF
>TRBV9|.|.
CASSVGTVVGTEAFF
>TRBV29-1|once|.
CSVRLGGNLRGNTIYF
>TRBV7-8|.|.
CASSPKAVFNEQFF
>TRBV28|.|.
CASSSRANEQFF
>TRBV7-3|.|.
CASSLAGGGTEAFF
>TRBV6-5|.|.
CASSYGGVNEKLFF
>TRBV28|.|.
CASNSETNYGYTF
>TRBV7-9|once|.
CASSLGRNIQYF
>TRBV28|.|.
CASSASGTEIEKLFF
>TRBV5-1|.|TRBD1
CASTLVPGQGYNEQFF
>TRBV5-6|.|.
CASSLKTAMGRNYGYTF
>TRBV5-4|.|.
CASSPNRLNEQFF
>TRBV2|.|.
CASSDGFGETQYF
>TRBV28|.|.
CASSFVGDEQYF
>TRBV19|.|.
CASSTRQFTGELFF
>TRBV5-1|.|TRBD2
CASKEAGGDTQYF
>TRBV29-1|.|.
CSVSDYYNEQFF
>TRBV30|.|TRBD2
CAWSVGGADTQYF
>TRBV9|.|TRBD1
CASSVAGTGVHEQYF
>TRBV7-8|.|.
CASSPMGRLNYGYTF
>TRBV27|.|.
CASRDDTRRSYEQYF
>TRBV5-4|.|.
CASSLPGNYGYTF
>TRBV6-1|.|.
CASSEVSSHLQKEETQYF
>TRBV5-1|few|TRBD2
CASSLSASGNTGELFF
>TRBV19|.|.
CASSIRLGGRGDSNQPQHF
>TRBV2|.|.
CASSVERMDNEQFF
>TRBV27|.|TRBD1
CASSFLQGAGEKLFF
>TRBV30|.|.
CAWSVGAYEQYF
>TRBV5-1|once|TRBD1
CASSLGQGWETQYF
>TRBV30|once|.
CAWSVRGPNTGELFF
>TRBV28|.|TRBD2
CASSLSGRGDNEQFF
>TRBV6-6|.|.
CASSYGVRDGDGYTF
>TRBV11-2|once|TRBD1
CASSSPRDRGYGYTF
>TRBV6-5|.|.
CASSHRDRYSYEQYF